The entry that follows covers one T cell receptor beta chain sequence. What it binds is not known. The record originates from a study of T cell responses to AZD1222 COVID-19 vaccine. On the study more broadly: Second-dose intervals near 4 or 12 weeks were combined.

Sequenced by immunoSEQ multiplex PCR; TCRdb stores in-frame clones only, minus some. The sample has about 120,000 clones, 92% seen once. Study observations and caveats: All repertoire sampling was performed exclusively after the peak T cell response. Along spike, vaccine-associated CD4 TCRs were found throughout, with dominance at 160-218 and 743-854.

This TCR came from an adult in good health. The input for sequencing was peripheral blood, taken on day 0 of AZD1222 vaccination.

The CDR3 coding sequence is TGTGCCATCAGTGAGTCAGGCTCCTACGAGCAGTACTTC. As protein: CAISESGSYEQYF. The rearrangement uses TRBV10-3 and TRBJ2-7; D is ambiguous. This CDR3 has 13 residues. V was shortened by 0 bases and J by 0 bases, with 3 bases between the two germline ends. Germline V gene lookup returns CDR1 ENHRY and CDR2 SYGVKD.